This is a list of T cell receptor beta chains from one sample in a study of blood T cell repertoires in COVID-19. Data came from immunoSEQ multiplex PCR; TCRdb stores just in-frame clones and leaves some out. The sample contains a few hundred thousand clones, roughly nine tenths of which appear only once. The sequenced sample consisted of PBMCs or T cells enriched from blood (not recorded which). The origin of the receptors is a human donor in a cohort exposed to, infected with or recovered from COVID-19 (not recorded which). The donor label of this sample is uncertain. Each CDR3 is given with its conserved first and last residue. A D gene is named only where the DNA matches it firmly. Clone size is shown for a subset of rows, as once, few, many or a class of expanded clone.

v_call	clone_size	d_call	j_call	cdr3_aa	cdr3_nt
TRBV18	-	-	TRBJ2-7	CASSPRTGYEQYF	TGTGCCAGCTCACCACGTACGGGGTACGAGCAGTACTTC
TRBV7-8	-	TRBD1	TRBJ2-1	CASSLGGQGNEQFF	TGTGCCAGCAGCTTAGGGGGACAGGGGAATGAGCAGTTCTTC
TRBV19	-	TRBD2	TRBJ2-1	CASRSSGAPREQFF	TGTGCCAGTCGTTCTAGCGGGGCACCCCGGGAGCAGTTCTTC
TRBV2	-	-	TRBJ1-1	CASTLRAGLNTEAFF	TGTGCCAGCACCCTCCGGGCGGGATTGAACACTGAAGCTTTCTTT
TRBV19	few	TRBD1	TRBJ1-2	CASADRYRIGYTF	TGTGCCAGTGCGGACAGGTACCGCATCGGCTACACCTTC
TRBV30	-	TRBD1	TRBJ1-2	CAWSAAGGGYTF	TGTGCCTGGAGTGCCGCAGGGGGAGGCTACACCTTC
TRBV6-5	-	-	TRBJ1-4	CASRGGRLNEKLFF	TGTGCCAGCAGGGGAGGACGGCTTAATGAAAAACTGTTTTTT
TRBV5-4	-	TRBD1	TRBJ1-2	CASSFQGQGPYGYTF	TGTGCCAGCAGCTTTCAAGGACAGGGACCCTATGGCTACACCTTC
TRBV11-1	-	-	TRBJ1-4	CASSRWEAQNEKLFF	TGTGCCAGCAGCCGGTGGGAGGCGCAAAATGAAAAACTGTTTTTT
TRBV9	-	-	TRBJ1-1	CASSLLTGDTEAFF	TGTGCCAGCAGCTTACTGACAGGTGACACTGAAGCTTTCTTT
TRBV18	-	TRBD2	TRBJ2-5	CASSPTSGGQETQYF	TGTGCCAGCTCCCCTACTAGCGGGGGGCAAGAGACCCAGTACTTC
TRBV19	-	TRBD1	TRBJ1-5	CASKGQGVGQPQHF	TGTGCCAGTAAGGGGCAGGGGGTAGGTCAGCCCCAGCATTTT
TRBV6-5	-	-	TRBJ1-2	CASSTVRYGYTF	TGTGCCAGCAGTACGGTCCGGTATGGCTACACCTTC
TRBV2	-	-	TRBJ2-5	CASRDTLYETQYF	TGTGCCAGCAGAGACACTCTTTACGAGACCCAGTACTTC
TRBV25-1	few	TRBD2	TRBJ2-1	CASSASGGLNEQFF	TGTGCCAGCAGCGCTAGCGGGGGTTTGAATGAGCAGTTCTTC
TRBV18	-	TRBD1	TRBJ1-1	CASSPGDSHTEAFF	TGTGCCAGCTCACCGGGGGACAGCCACACTGAAGCTTTCTTT
TRBV4-1	once	TRBD1	TRBJ1-1	CASGEQGREAFF	TGCGCCAGCGGGGAACAGGGGAGGGAAGCTTTCTTT
TRBV7-2	-	-	TRBJ1-5	CASSLDRAGGNQPQHF	TGTGCCAGCAGCTTAGACAGGGCAGGGGGCAATCAGCCCCAGCATTTT
TRBV5-6	-	-	TRBJ2-3	CASTVAPSAQYF	TGTGCCAGCACCGTCGCCCCTAGCGCGCAGTATTTT
TRBV30	-	-	TRBJ2-7	CAWSGGDSYEQYF	TGTGCCTGGAGTGGGGGAGATTCCTACGAGCAGTACTTC
TRBV5-1	-	-	TRBJ1-1	CASRRGILLNTEAFF	TGCGCCAGCCGCCGGGGGATTTTATTGAACACTGAAGCTTTCTTT
TRBV10-1	-	-	TRBJ1-1	CASSENRGTEAFF	TGCGCCAGCAGTGAAAACCGAGGCACTGAAGCTTTCTTT
TRBV7-2	-	-	TRBJ1-3	CASSPKMGGNTIYF	TGTGCCAGCAGCCCCAAAATGGGCGGAAACACCATATATTTT
TRBV5-4	-	TRBD1	TRBJ1-3	CASSLGRGHGNTIYF	TGTGCCAGCAGCCTTGGTAGGGGGCATGGAAACACCATATATTTT
TRBV7-2	-	TRBD2	TRBJ2-3	CASSLDVGGTDTQYF	TGTGCCAGCAGCTTAGACGTGGGGGGGACAGATACGCAGTATTTT
TRBV6-5	-	TRBD1	TRBJ1-6	CASSSDRASVNSPLHF	TGTGCCAGCAGTTCTGACAGGGCATCAGTTAATTCACCCCTCCACTTT
TRBV9	-	TRBD2	TRBJ2-1	CASSVGPGTSGGGGNEQFF	TGTGCCAGCAGCGTAGGGCCCGGGACTAGCGGGGGCGGGGGCAATGAGCAGTTCTTC
TRBV5-6	-	TRBD1	TRBJ2-2	CASSMKGGARTGELFF	TGTGCCAGCAGTATGAAAGGGGGCGCGAGGACCGGGGAGCTGTTTTTT
TRBV9	-	TRBD1	TRBJ1-1	CASSVAQGASEAFF	TGTGCCAGCAGCGTAGCACAGGGGGCTTCTGAAGCTTTCTTT
TRBV10-3	-	-	TRBJ1-3	CAIGQGKVVSNTIYF	TGTGCCATCGGGCAGGGGAAAGTCGTTTCAAACACCATATATTTT
TRBV3-1/TRBV3-2	-	-	TRBJ1-2	CASSQGDSGGYYGYTF	TGTGCCAGCAGCCAAGGCGATTCTGGGGGGTACTATGGCTACACCTTC
TRBV10-3	-	TRBD1	TRBJ2-1	CATEAGTVNEQFF	TGTGCCACCGAAGCCGGGACAGTCAATGAGCAGTTCTTC
TRBV20-1	-	TRBD1	TRBJ2-7	CSASANNRGTYEQYF	TGCAGTGCTAGTGCCAACAACAGGGGAACCTACGAGCAGTACTTC
TRBV10-3	-	TRBD1	TRBJ1-1	CAISKGQGLNTEAFF	TGTGCCATCAGTAAGGGACAGGGCTTGAACACTGAAGCTTTCTTT
TRBV9	-	-	TRBJ2-7	CASSVVGGGEQYF	TGTGCCAGCAGCGTAGTGGGAGGTGGAGAGCAGTACTTC
TRBV27	-	-	TRBJ1-2	CASSLSAENYGYTF	TGTGCCAGCAGTTTATCGGCGGAGAACTATGGCTACACCTTC
TRBV6-5	-	TRBD1	TRBJ2-7	CASSYSTGDAAYEQYF	TGTGCCAGCAGTTACTCGACAGGGGATGCGGCCTACGAGCAGTACTTC
TRBV30	-	-	TRBJ1-5	CAWSFNFGEVLRPQHF	TGTGCCTGGAGTTTCAATTTTGGTGAGGTTCTGAGGCCCCAGCATTTT
TRBV4-1	once	TRBD1	TRBJ1-3	CASSQVGTVGGNTIYF	TGCGCCAGCAGCCAAGTGGGGACAGTAGGCGGAAACACCATATATTTT
TRBV19	-	TRBD1	TRBJ1-1	CASSPPDRDTEAFF	TGTGCCAGTAGTCCCCCTGACAGGGACACTGAAGCTTTCTTT
TRBV7-3	-	TRBD2	TRBJ2-3	CASSWSGGNTDTQYF	TGTGCCAGCAGCTGGAGCGGGGGGAACACAGATACGCAGTATTTT
TRBV6-5	once	TRBD1	TRBJ1-1	CASSTVGGAFAKAFF	TGTGCCAGCAGCACTGTAGGGGGCGCGTTCGCGAAGGCTTTCTTT
TRBV7-3	-	TRBD2	TRBJ2-3	CASSLAGGTDTQYF	TGTGCCAGCAGCCTAGCGGGGGGCACAGATACGCAGTATTTT
TRBV5-5	-	-	TRBJ1-4	CASSLAGLNEKLFF	TGTGCCAGCAGCTTGGCAGGGCTTAATGAAAAACTGTTTTTT
TRBV6-1	-	-	TRBJ1-2	CASSEGWGANYGYTF	TGTGCCAGCAGTGAAGGGTGGGGAGCTAACTATGGCTACACCTTC
TRBV14	-	-	TRBJ1-1	CASSQLPAGEAFF	TGTGCCAGCAGCCAACTTCCCGCGGGTGAAGCTTTCTTT
TRBV19	-	TRBD1	TRBJ2-7	CASSIGTESYEQYF	TGTGCCAGTAGTATCGGGACAGAGAGCTACGAGCAGTACTTC
TRBV6-1	many	TRBD1	TRBJ1-5	CASSEATGGGQPQHF	TGTGCCAGCAGTGAAGCCACAGGAGGGGGCCAGCCCCAGCATTTT
TRBV12-3/TRBV12-4	-	TRBD1	TRBJ1-2	CASNTGQPYGYTF	TGTGCCAGCAATACGGGACAGCCCTATGGCTACACCTTC